These 26 T cell receptor beta chains were sequenced from one sample in a study of CD8 T cells in ankylosing spondylitis. A single record per CDR3 protein comes from TCRdb applying MiXCR to the 5' RACE reads. The table includes about 130,000 distinct CDR3 sequences, around 6.6% detected once. The sample taken for sequencing was blood, either unsorted or a sorted T cell fraction (not recorded which). The receptor set was obtained from a female donor with ankylosing spondylitis or in good health (not recorded which).

This clonotype was detected a few times. The CDR3 carries no conserved terminal phenylalanine or tryptophan, so it likely arises from a read error. It is unclear where the CDR3 begins or ends on the DNA, so no DNA is shown, and the CDR3 is as TCRdb lists it. The rearrangement joins TRBV5-8 to TRBJ2-7; the DNA was not used to check the table's D call, TRBD2. CDR1 is SGHTS and CDR2 is YDEGEE in the germline V gene. Both ends counted, the CDR3 spans 10 residues. The CDR3 spells CASGSGHSYC.

This clonotype was observed many times. The J gene is TRBJ1-2, the V gene TRBV6-5, with D unclear. Germline V gene data show CDR1 as MNHEY and CDR2 as SVGAGI. Trimming cost V 7 bases and J 7 bases, with 16 bases left between them. This CDR3 comprises 13 residues. This chain's CDR3 is CASTLSGEGGYTF. Written as DNA, the CDR3 is TGTGCCAGCACTTTATCTGGGGAGGGTGGCTACACCTTC.

This clonotype was recorded many times. This chain uses TRBV29-1 with TRBJ1-6, with D unclear. CDR1 and CDR2 from the germline V gene are SQVTM and ANQGSEA. The V end was cut by 4 bases, the J end by 0 bases, with 4 bases between. The CDR3 covers 13 residues. The CDR3 DNA sequence: TGCAGCGTTGGTTACTCCTATAATTCACCCCTCCACTTT. This sequence encodes CSVGYSYNSPLHF.

This clonotype appeared many times. This sequence joins TRBV5-1 and TRBJ2-7; TRBD1 matches 12 bases. The germline gives CDR1 SGHRS, CDR2 YFSETQ. The junction had 9 bases not matched to a gene; V was cut back by 5 bases and J by 3 bases. This CDR3 has 16 amino acids. CDR3 DNA sequence: TGCGCCAGCAGTGGGACAGGGGGCTTCCCCTACTACGAGCAGTACTTC. Its protein product is CASSGTGGFPYYEQYF.

In its sample, this clonotype was seen many times. The chain carries TRBV5-6 and TRBJ2-1; D unresolved. The CDR3 spans 11 residues. Germline loops: CDR1 SGHDT, CDR2 YYEEEE. V dropped 3 bases and J dropped 11 bases, with 9 bases sitting between them. CDR3 sequence reads: CASSSVQKQFF. CDR3 sequence (DNA): TGTGCCAGCAGCTCGGTCCAGAAGCAGTTCTTC. The whole variable domain, remainder taken from reference TRBV5-6 and TRBJ2-1, is DAGVTQSPTHLIKTRGQQVTLRCSPKSGHDTVSWYQQALGQGPQFIFQYYEEEERQRGNFPDRFSGHQFPNYSSELNVNALLLGDSALYLCASSSVQKQFFGPGTRLTVL.

The sample holds many counts of this clonotype. The rearrangement links TRBV20-1 to TRBJ1-1, with a tentative D call TRBD1 (6 bases). CDR3 length equals 12 residues. The ends were cut back, 3 bases at V and 3 bases at J, with 8 bases in the middle. CDR1 DFQATT and CDR2 SNEGSKA come from the germline V gene (reference sequence). DNA for the CDR3: TGCAGTGCTAGGAGGACAGACACTGAAGCTTTCTTT. It yields the protein CSARRTDTEAFF.

The sample holds many counts of this clonotype. The V call is TRBV5-1, the J call TRBJ2-2; the D gene is possibly TRBD2 (6 bases). CDR1 and CDR2 from the germline V gene are SGHRS and YFSETQ. The CDR3 has 14 residues. V shed 4 bases and J shed 6 bases, with 13 bases lying between them. CDR3 bases: TGCGCCAGCAGCCTCCGCGGGGCTCCCGGGGAGCTGTTTTTT. It encodes CASSLRGAPGELFF.

This clonotype was counted many times. The DNA of the CDR3 is TGTGCCAGCAGCGGACAGGGCTATGGCTACACCTTC. This gives the protein CASSGQGYGYTF. V is TRBV27 and J is TRBJ1-2, with 8 positions matching TRBD1. The CDR3 contains 12 residues. The V gene's germline CDR1 is MNHEY and CDR2 SMNVEV (reference sequence). J gave up 4 bases and V 6 bases, and 1 base lay outside the gene matches.

This clonotype appeared many times. V is TRBV27 and J is TRBJ1-5; D is unresolved. The CDR3 covers 15 residues. Germline V gene data show CDR1 as MNHEY and CDR2 as SMNVEV (reference sequence). Deletions cut 5 bases from V and 4 bases from J, with 15 bases between. CDR3 protein: CASSGNPNSNQPQHF. The CDR3 DNA reads as TGTGCCAGCAGTGGAAACCCAAACTCAAATCAGCCCCAGCATTTT.

This clonotype was recorded at least ten times. The chain joins TRBV5-1 to TRBJ1-1; TRBD1 matches 8 bases. Trimming cost V 0 bases and J 8 bases; bases outside gene matches: 12. The CDR3 runs 16 residues. Germline V gene sequence: CDR1 SGHRS, CDR2 YFSETQ. Here the CDR3 reads CASSLEVGTGEMEAFF. CDR3 DNA sequence: TGCGCCAGCAGCTTGGAGGTGGGGACAGGTGAGATGGAAGCTTTCTTT.

Details on this clonotype: This sequence may be a read error, since a much larger clone differs from it by one base. The CDR3 bases are TGTGCCATCAGCCCTGGGACAGGGGGCGCGAGAACTGAAGCTTTCTTT. Translated, it gives CAISPGTGGARTEAFF. The chain recombines TRBV3-1 with TRBJ1-1; 12 bases align to TRBD1. This CDR3 is built from 16 residues. The germline V gene encodes CDR1 LGHDT and CDR2 YNNKEL (reference sequence).

There are many counts of this clonotype. V gene TRBV7-3 combines with J gene TRBJ2-5, with 10 nucleotides matching TRBD1. Trimming removed 5 bases from V and 7 bases from J; junction bases left unmatched: 4. CDR1 and CDR2 (germline): SGHTA, FQGTGA. The CDR3 consists of 13 residues. CDR3: CASSVGQGGTQYF. The CDR3, as DNA: TGTGCCAGCAGCGTAGGACAGGGGGGGACCCAGTACTTC.

This clonotype was observed at least ten times. The chain links TRBV28 to TRBJ1-1; tentative D call: TRBD1 (5 bases). Trimming cost V 5 bases and J 2 bases, with 21 bases left between them. The CDR3 contains 17 residues. CDR1 is MDHEN and CDR2 is SYDVKM in the germline V gene. CDR3 loop: CASSPRTSWGRNTEAFF. In DNA form, the CDR3 reads TGTGCCAGCAGTCCCCGGACAAGTTGGGGACGTAACACTGAAGCTTTCTTT. The complete variable domain, with remaining parts taken from reference TRBV28 and TRBJ1-1, reads DVKVTQSSRYLVKRTGEKVFLECVQDMDHENMFWYRQDPGLGLRLIYFSYDVKMKEKGDIPEGYSVSREKKERFSLILESASTNQTSMYLCASSPRTSWGRNTEAFFGQGTRLTVV.

This clonotype was seen at least ten times. The CDR3 protein is CASSLGATSSYEQYF. Here the CDR3 DNA reads TGTGCCAGCAGCTTAGGGGCAACAAGCTCCTACGAGCAGTACTTC. The J gene is TRBJ2-7, the V gene TRBV7-9; D is undetermined. This CDR3 contains 15 residues. Germline CDR1 and CDR2: SEHNR and FQNEAQ (reference sequence). Trimming stripped 1 base from V and 0 bases from J, with 10 bases between.

This clonotype occurred many times. The gene calls are TRBV12-3 or TRBV12-4 and TRBJ2-2; TRBD1 matches at 7 bases. Trimming removed 7 bases from V and 4 bases from J; junction bases left unmatched: 6. This CDR3 is built from 14 residues. The CDR3 loop reads CASTLTGPTGELFF. CDR3 sequence (DNA): TGTGCCAGCACCCTGACAGGGCCCACCGGGGAGCTGTTTTTT.

The chain uses TRBV20-1 and TRBJ2-3; possible D gene TRBD1, 6 bases. This CDR3 region has 14 residues. The V and J ends lost 7 bases and 1 base respectively, with 15 bases between them. The V gene's germline CDR1 is DFQATT and CDR2 SNEGSKA (reference sequence). The CDR3 DNA sequence: TGCAGTGTTTATATCGGGACACGCACAGATACGCAGTATTTT. This encodes CSVYIGTRTDTQYF.

This clonotype was seen ten or more times. The gene calls are TRBV6-1 and TRBJ1-2; D unresolved. Germline CDR1 is MNHNS and CDR2 is SASEGT. V lost 2 bases and J 0 bases, leaving 19 bases between the germline ends. This CDR3 has 18 amino acids. For the CDR3, the DNA is TGTGCCAGCAGTGAAAACAAAAAGCCTCGGTCCCCTAACTATGGCTACACCTTC. It codes for CASSENKKPRSPNYGYTF.

This clonotype was seen at least ten times. This chain connects TRBV20-1 to TRBJ2-7; 7 bases agree with TRBD2. The V and J ends lost 4 bases and 9 bases, in that order; junction bases with no gene match: 18. The germline V gene encodes CDR1 DFQATT and CDR2 SNEGSKA (reference sequence). The CDR3 length is 15 residues. CDR3 in DNA: TGCAGTGCTACACCGGGAGGACACTATAGGGAAGCGCAGTACTTC. Amino acid sequence: CSATPGGHYREAQYF.

The chain joins TRBV7-8 to TRBJ2-1; 13 positions agree with TRBD2. V was clipped by 5 bases and J by 4 bases; unmatched bases: 5. The CDR3 has 16 residues. CDR1 SGHVS and CDR2 FQNEAQ come from the germline V gene. CDR3 in amino acids: CASSPRTSGGYNEQFF. As DNA, the CDR3 is TGTGCCAGCAGCCCCCGGACTAGCGGGGGTTACAATGAGCAGTTCTTC.

The sample holds many counts of this clonotype. This sequence joins TRBV4-2 and TRBJ2-2, with D unclear. From germline, CDR1 is LGHNA and CDR2 YNFKEQ. The V gene lost 7 bases and the J gene lost 1 base, with 7 bases spanning the gap. The CDR3 totals 13 residues. The CDR3 loop reads CASNPGNTGELFF. DNA for the CDR3: TGTGCCAGCAACCCGGGGAACACCGGGGAGCTGTTTTTT.

This clonotype was detected many times. V is TRBV4-1 and J is TRBJ1-2; 9 bases map to TRBD1. V lost 4 bases to trimming and J lost 5 bases; unmatched junction nucleotides: 14. This CDR3 has 17 residues. Germline CDR1 reads MGHRA; CDR2 reads YSYEKL. The CDR3 DNA reads as TGCGCCAGCAGCCCGTCCCGGGACAGGGCTGAAGCTTATGGCTACACCTTC. Its protein product is CASSPSRDRAEAYGYTF.

There are many counts of this clonotype. The chain is built from TRBV6-2 or TRBV6-3 and TRBJ2-7; D not certain. Germline CDR1 is MNHEY and CDR2 is SVGEGT. Trimming took 7 bases from V and 3 from J, leaving 13 bases between them. The CDR3 spans 13 residues. The CDR3 is CASKQNTNYEQYF. The DNA for the CDR3 is TGTGCCAGCAAACAGAACACTAACTACGAGCAGTACTTC.

At least ten counts were recorded for this clonotype. The J gene is TRBJ1-5, the V gene TRBV5-5; D is possibly TRBD1 (5 bases). Trimming stripped 4 bases from V and 1 base from J, with 12 bases between. The CDR3 has 15 amino acids. Germline assignment: CDR1 SGHKS and CDR2 YYEKEE (reference sequence). CDR3 nucleotide sequence: TGTGCCAGCAGCCCCAGGGTGATGAGCAATCAGCCCCAGCATTTT. As protein: CASSPRVMSNQPQHF. The entire variable domain, with the rest obtained from reference TRBV5-5 and TRBJ1-5, is as follows: DAGVTQSPTHLIKTRGQQVTLRCSPISGHKSVSWYQQVLGQGPQFIFQYYEKEERGRGNFPDRFSARQFPNYSSELNVNALLLGDSALYLCASSPRVMSNQPQHFGDGTRLSIL.

The table lists this clonotype with many counts. V is TRBV5-1 and J is TRBJ1-2; the D gene is possibly TRBD1 (6 bases). The V gene lost 4 bases and the J gene lost 7 bases, with 17 bases spanning the gap. In germline, CDR1 is SGHRS, CDR2 YFSETQ. The CDR3 has 14 amino acids. The CDR3 DNA reads as TGCGCCAGCAGCCCCTCGGGGGCAGGGAGTGGCTACACCTTC. Translated, it gives CASSPSGAGSGYTF.

This chain links TRBV11-2 with TRBJ2-1; 12 nucleotides align to TRBD1. This CDR3 comprises 19 residues. With 5 bases clipped from V and 0 bases from J, the junction kept 11 bases outside the gene matches. The germline CDR1 and CDR2 sequences are SGHAT and FQNNGV. CDR3 in DNA: TGTGCCAGCAGCCCTACCGGGACAGGGGGCCTCAGCTCCTACAATGAGCAGTTCTTC. The encoded protein is CASSPTGTGGLSSYNEQFF.

This clonotype came up many times. The gene calls are TRBV3-1 and TRBJ1-2; no firm D call. This CDR3 is built from 13 residues. Germline V lookup: CDR1 LGHDT, CDR2 YNNKEL (reference sequence). Trimming took 7 bases from V and 2 from J, leaving 11 bases between them. CDR3 nucleotide sequence: TGTGCCAGCAACGGTGGGCGGAACTATGGCTACACCTTC. This encodes CASNGGRNYGYTF.